This TCR beta chain was sequenced in a study of tumor and adjacent non-tumor tissue in lung cancer. Study-level information: The patients, approximately nine men and several women, were about 31 to 80 with stage I to III disease.

The study, taken as a whole, reports: Compared with tumor, normal lung showed significantly lower TCR diversity.

Three rounds of nested PCR, following a modified ARM-PCR protocol, produced the TCRbeta library. TCRdb used MiXCR to reprocess the multiplex PCR reads, holding one entry per CDR3 protein. The table lists some 74,000 distinct CDR3 sequences, approximately 77% of them singletons, with roughly 9% in the top ten. Between the trimmed V and J ends, which lost 1 base and 6 bases, there was a span of 13 bases. This CDR3 has 14 residues. CDR1 and CDR2 (germline): GTSNPN, SVGIG (reference sequence). This clonotype was seen once. As yet, its antigen is unknown. Given the absence of the conserved phenylalanine or tryptophan at the CDR3 end, a read error is likely. This sample's RNA came from whole unsorted tissue. Newly diagnosed lung cancer patients had thoracic surgery in China, August–late 2014, without prior chemotherapy.

The gene calls are TRBV30 and TRBJ2-4, with TRBD2 as a possible D gene (5 bases). Sequencing used lung tumor tissue. This sequence was found in a woman between 40 and 55 years old with non-small cell lung cancer. Here the CDR3 reads CAWSGGPALNIQYL. CDR3 coding DNA: TGTGCCTGGAGTGGAGGGCCGGCGCTAAACATTCAGTACTTA.